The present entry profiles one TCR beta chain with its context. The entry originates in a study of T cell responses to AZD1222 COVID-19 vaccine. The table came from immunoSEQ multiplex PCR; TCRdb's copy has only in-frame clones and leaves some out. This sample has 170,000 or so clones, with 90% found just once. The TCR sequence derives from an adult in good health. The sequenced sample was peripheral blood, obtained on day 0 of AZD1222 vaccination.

CDR3: CASSPWDRVSGYTF. CDR3 in DNA: TGTGCCAGTAGTCCCTGGGACAGGGTGTCTGGCTACACCTTC. This chain connects TRBV19 to TRBJ1-2, with 9 bases identical to TRBD1. The CDR3 is 14 amino acids. Trimming removed 5 bases from V and 7 bases from J; junction bases left unmatched: 8. The germline gives CDR1 LNHDA, CDR2 SQIVND (reference sequence). Using reference TRBV19 and TRBJ1-2 for the parts outside the CDR3, the full variable domain is DGGITQSPKYLFRKEGQNVTLSCEQNLNHDAMYWYRQDPGQGLRLIYYSQIVNDFQKGDIAEGYSVSREKKESFPLTVTSAQKNPTAFYLCASSPWDRVSGYTFGSGTRLTVV.